The sequence of this T cell receptor (beta chain) was determined in a study of Ad26.COV2.S vaccination and SARS-CoV-2 variants (dated by TCRdb to the early 2020s). General notes on the study: Vaccine-arm donors came from COV1001, a multicentre, randomized, double-blind, placebo-controlled phase I-IIa trial of Ad26.COV2.S in healthy adults. Dosing of Ad26.COV2.S was intramuscular, at either 5x10^10 or 1x10^11 viral particles, delivered as one shot or as two shots spaced 56 days apart. TCRbeta repertoire sequencing served as the tool for gauging how specific and how broad the SARS-CoV-2-reactive T cell receptors were following Ad26.COV2.S vaccination. Trial participants were randomized into five groups of five, in which low-dose or high-dose Ad26.COV2.S was given once or twice, or placebo was given on both occasions. A total of 32 samples were included in the TCR-sequenced set, comprising about 20 Ad26.COV2.S vaccine recipients, 5 placebo recipients and 8 SARS-CoV-2 convalescent individuals. Blinding of investigators to trial group allocation was maintained during experiments and outcome assessment.

According to the study, the label for this sample's treatment or condition signals: around 19 received Ad26.COV2.S at low or high dose, single or two shots; about 5 received placebo; per-sample allocation not given. For vaccine and placebo recipients, repertoires were sequenced using samples collected on day 63 after the first injection. Between 29 July and 7 August 2020, Cohort 1b enrolled around 25 adults aged 18-55 years at one site in Boston, USA. As a vaccine, Ad26.COV2.S was a replication-incompetent adenovirus type 26 vector that expressed a prefusion-stabilized SARS-CoV-2 spike protein derived from the original Wuhan strain. The germline V gene (reference sequence) yields SGHNT for CDR1 and YYREEE for CDR2. The CDR3 runs 14 amino acids, cysteine and phenylalanine included. Kept here is only the CDR3 DNA, which spans 42 bases and is read in frame from base 1. V loses 0 bases of germline sequence and J loses 1 base, and the interval between the two ends is 7 bases.

Broader findings and caveats from the paper: Vaccine and placebo recipients had comparable non-spike TCR breadth, which fits with the vaccine containing only spike. Substantial breadth of spike-specific CD8+ and CD4+ T cell responses was reported after vaccination. Spike-specific TCR breadth was higher in Ad26.COV2.S recipients than in placebo recipients (P = 0.0014). It was noted by the authors that total T cell responses may have been underestimated by the TCR breadth and depth analyses. The study was not powered for comparison of responses between vaccine doses or regimens.

This clone came up a few times. It lacks a known antigen. Base quality data are lacking; no much larger clone is found one base away. TCRbeta CDR3 regions were sequenced with the immunoSEQ Assay. After extraction, genomic DNA underwent amplification by bias-controlled multiplex PCR, followed by high-throughput sequencing. The paper's data handling went like this. Collapsing and filtering of sequences were performed to quantify the absolute abundance of each unique TCRbeta CDR3 region. Usable DNA was measured by amplifying reference genes present in all nucleated cells, and TCRbeta template counts were normalized to that usable DNA to estimate T cell fraction. Repertoire TCRs were annotated as SARS-CoV-2-specific by exact matching of V gene, CDR3 amino acid sequence and J gene to a known reactive TCR set. The reference SARS-CoV-2 TCR set was obtained from MIRA and was filtered for enrichment in COVID-19-positive ImmuneCODE repertoires, whereby public or cross-reactive TCRs were removed. Drawing on the MIRA antigens, annotated TCRs were analysed further at the level of specific ORF or position within ORF. Breadth was defined as the number of annotated unique rearrangements divided by the total number of unique productive rearrangements, and depth was defined as the summed frequency of the annotated unique rearrangements. TCR breadth was compared between groups using two-sided Wilcoxon rank-sum tests. Here the immuneACCESS table is served through TCRdb, limited to in-frame sequences with V and J called. Missing clones are a known gap in these copies; in checked studies unresolved V genes cover under half, and the rest lacks a known reason. V and J calls and clone size come straight from that table; D and trimming were deduced from the DNA. For this sample the table gives 440,000 or so clones, of which approximately 90% were detected only once. The ten largest clones take up 1.7% of the sample.

This TCR was sampled from a person aged 18-60 years who received the Ad26.COV2.S COVID-19 vaccine or a placebo. Sequenced material: peripheral blood, taken in a trial of Ad26.COV2.S vaccine versus placebo. The chain couples TRBV5-4 to TRBJ1-1; no D gene can be assigned with confidence. For the CDR3, the sequence is CASSLGGRNTEAFF. Read as DNA, the sequence is TGTGCCAGCAGCTTGGGAGGCAGGAACACTGAAGCTTTCTTT. The reference TRBV5-4 and TRBJ1-1 proteins fill in what lies around the CDR3, so the full variable domain reads ETGVTQSPTHLIKTRGQQVTLRCSSQSGHNTVSWYQQALGQGPQFIFQYYREEENGRGNFPPRFSGLQFPNYSSELNVNALELDDSALYLCASSLGGRNTEAFFGQGTRLTVV.